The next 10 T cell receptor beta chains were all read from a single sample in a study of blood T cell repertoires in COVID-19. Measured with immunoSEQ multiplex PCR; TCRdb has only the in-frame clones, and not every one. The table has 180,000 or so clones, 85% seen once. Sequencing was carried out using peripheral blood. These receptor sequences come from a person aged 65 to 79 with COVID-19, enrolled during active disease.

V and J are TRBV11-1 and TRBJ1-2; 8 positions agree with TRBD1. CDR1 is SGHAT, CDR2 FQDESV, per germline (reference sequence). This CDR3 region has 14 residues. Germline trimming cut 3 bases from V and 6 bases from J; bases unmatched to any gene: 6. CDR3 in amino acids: CASSFNRGTDGYTF. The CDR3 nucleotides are TGTGCCAGCAGCTTTAACAGGGGGACGGATGGCTACACCTTC.

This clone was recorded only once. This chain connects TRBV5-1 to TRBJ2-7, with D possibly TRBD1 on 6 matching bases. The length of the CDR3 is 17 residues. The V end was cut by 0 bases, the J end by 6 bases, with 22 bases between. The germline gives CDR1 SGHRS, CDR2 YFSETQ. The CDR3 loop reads CASSLELTGSPQGEQYF. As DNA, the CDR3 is TGCGCCAGCAGCTTGGAATTGACAGGTAGTCCACAAGGCGAGCAGTACTTC.

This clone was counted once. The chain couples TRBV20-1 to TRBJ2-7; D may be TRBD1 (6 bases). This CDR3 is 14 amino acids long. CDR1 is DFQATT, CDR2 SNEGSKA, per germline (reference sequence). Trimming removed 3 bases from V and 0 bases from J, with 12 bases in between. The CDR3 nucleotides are TGCAGTGCTAGTTCCGGACAGAACTCCTACGAGCAGTACTTC. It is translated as CSASSGQNSYEQYF.

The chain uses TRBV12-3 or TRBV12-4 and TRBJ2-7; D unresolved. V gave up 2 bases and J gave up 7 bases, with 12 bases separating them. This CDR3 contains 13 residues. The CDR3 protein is CASSLTPTIEQYF. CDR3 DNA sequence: TGTGCCAGCAGTTTAACACCCACCATAGAGCAGTACTTC.

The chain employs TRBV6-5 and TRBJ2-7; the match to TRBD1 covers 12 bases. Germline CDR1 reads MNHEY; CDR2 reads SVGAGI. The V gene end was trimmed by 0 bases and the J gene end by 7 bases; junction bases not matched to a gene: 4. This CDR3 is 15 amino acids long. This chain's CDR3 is CASSYSGTGGNEQYF. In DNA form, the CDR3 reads TGTGCCAGCAGTTACTCCGGGACAGGGGGCAATGAGCAGTACTTC.

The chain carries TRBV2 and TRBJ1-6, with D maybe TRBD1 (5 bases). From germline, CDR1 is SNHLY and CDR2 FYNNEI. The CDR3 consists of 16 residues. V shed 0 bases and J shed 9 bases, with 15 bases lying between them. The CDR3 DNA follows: TGTGCCAGCAGTGAAGCGCTGCAGGGTTTCGGTTCACCCCTCCACTTT. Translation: CASSEALQGFGSPLHF.

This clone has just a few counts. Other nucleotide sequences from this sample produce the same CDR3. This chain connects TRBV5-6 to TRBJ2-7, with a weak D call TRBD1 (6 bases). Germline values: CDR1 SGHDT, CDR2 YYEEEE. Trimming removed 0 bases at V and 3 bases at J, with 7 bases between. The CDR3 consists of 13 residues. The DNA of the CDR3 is TGTGCCAGCAGCTTGGTGGACAGCTACGAGCAGTACTTC. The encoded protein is CASSLVDSYEQYF. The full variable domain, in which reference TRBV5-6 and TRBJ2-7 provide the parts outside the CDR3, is DAGVTQSPTHLIKTRGQQVTLRCSPKSGHDTVSWYQQALGQGPQFIFQYYEEEERQRGNFPDRFSGHQFPNYSSELNVNALLLGDSALYLCASSLVDSYEQYFGPGTRLTVT.

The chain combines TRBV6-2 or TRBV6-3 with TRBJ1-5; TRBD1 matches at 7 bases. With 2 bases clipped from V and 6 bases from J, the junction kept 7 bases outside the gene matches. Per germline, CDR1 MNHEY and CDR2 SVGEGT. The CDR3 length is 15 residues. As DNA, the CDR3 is TGTGCCAGCAGTTACATAGGGGGCCTAGCTCAGCCCCAGCATTTT. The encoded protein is CASSYIGGLAQPQHF.

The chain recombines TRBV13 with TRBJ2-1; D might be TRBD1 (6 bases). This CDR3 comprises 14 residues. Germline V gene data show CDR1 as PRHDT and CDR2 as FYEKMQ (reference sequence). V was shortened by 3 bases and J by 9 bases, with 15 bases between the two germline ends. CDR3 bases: TGTGCCAGCAGCTTCTCCGAGACAGGTCCTGAGCAGTTCTTC. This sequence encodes CASSFSETGPEQFF.

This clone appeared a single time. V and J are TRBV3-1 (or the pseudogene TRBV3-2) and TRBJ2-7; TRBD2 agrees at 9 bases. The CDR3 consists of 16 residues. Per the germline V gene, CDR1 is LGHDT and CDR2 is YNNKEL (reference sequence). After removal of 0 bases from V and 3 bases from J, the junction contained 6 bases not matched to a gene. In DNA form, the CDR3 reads TGTGCCAGCAGCCAAGAAAGCGGGGGGCCTGTCTACGAGCAGTACTTC. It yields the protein CASSQESGGPVYEQYF.